This TCR beta chain is drawn from a study of blood T cell repertoires in COVID-19. Background on the study: Donors in the United States, Italy and Spain gave samples during acute or convalescent COVID-19. PBMCs, B-cell-depleted T cells, or T cells were the source of the cDNA or gDNA that made up the material.

The repertoire was sequenced with immunoSEQ multiplex PCR; TCRdb's copy has only in-frame clones and lacks some. Of a few hundred thousand clones listed, around 81% are singletons. With 11 bases clipped from V and 4 bases from J, the junction kept 7 bases outside the gene matches. Germline CDR1 and CDR2: ENHRY and SYGVKD. This CDR3 is 13 amino acids long. This study enrolled people aged about 18 to 100 from about two dozen US geographic areas. What the recovered Cohort 3 donors had was two negative PCRs, clearance, or symptom resolution. The chain uses TRBV10-3 and TRBJ1-4, with TRBD1 identical over 7 bases. This clonotype was obtained from a man over 45 who had recovered from COVID-19. The sequenced sample was PBMCs or T cells enriched from blood (not recorded which). The CDR3 DNA is TGTGCCGCCCGAGGGGGCGATAATGAAAAACTGTTTTTT. Encoded protein: CAARGGDNEKLFF.